The 32 T cell receptor beta chains listed next were all sequenced from one sample in a study of T-cell reconstitution after alpha-beta-depleted transplantation in children. This sample's TCRbeta library carried unique molecular identifier barcodes. Each CDR3 protein is one row after TCRdb ran MiXCR on the PCR reads. Among some 500,000 distinct CDR3 sequences listed, about 17% were seen once. Specimen: PBMCs from the stem cell graft donor, collected from the stem cell graft. The receptors were sampled from a human donor who donated a stem cell graft to a child with acute lymphoblastic leukemia.

J is TRBJ2-5 and V is TRBV15, with D hard to call. The V and J ends lost 0 bases and 2 bases respectively, with 10 bases between them. The length of the CDR3 is 15 residues. CDR1 and CDR2 (germline): LNHNV, YYDKDF (reference sequence). The CDR3 bases are TGTGCCACCAGCAGAGAAGGGCAGATTCAAGAGACCCAGTACTTC. Its protein is CATSREGQIQETQYF.

The V gene is TRBV18, the J gene TRBJ1-1; a weak D match, TRBD1 (5 bases). V lost 3 bases and J 7 bases, leaving 18 bases between the germline ends. The CDR3 has 15 amino acids. The germline V gene has CDR1 KGHSH and CDR2 LQKENI. The CDR3 DNA reads TGTGCCAGCTCACCGACCGGGGCCCTCGGGTATGAAGCTTTCTTT. Translation gives CASSPTGALGYEAFF.

The V call is TRBV9, the J call TRBJ2-1; D is possibly TRBD2 (6 bases). The CDR3 length is 16 residues. From germline, CDR1 is SGDLS and CDR2 YYNGEE. Trimming took off 0 bases at V and 4 bases at J, with 14 bases between the two ends. DNA for the CDR3: TGTGCCAGCAGCGTAGAGGGGCGGGGTGGATACAATGAGCAGTTCTTC. This gives the protein CASSVEGRGGYNEQFF.

This clonotype was recorded a few times. The gene calls are TRBV29-1 and TRBJ1-1; D gene ambiguous. This CDR3 contains 12 residues. Germline lookup yields CDR1 SQVTM and CDR2 ANQGSEA. Deletions cut 7 bases from V and 1 base from J, with 10 bases between. CDR3 residues: CSAATRNTEAFF. CDR3 DNA: TGCAGCGCAGCGACACGGAACACTGAAGCTTTCTTT.

The sample holds a few counts of this clonotype. The chain links TRBV12-3 or TRBV12-4 to TRBJ2-1; TRBD2 aligns across 7 bases. Trimming at V came to 7 bases and at J to 3 bases, leaving 15 bases not matched to a gene. This CDR3 has 17 amino acids. Written as DNA, the CDR3 is TGTGCCAGCAACCGACCCGGGTGGGAGGGCCTCTACAATGAGCAGTTCTTC. It yields the protein CASNRPGWEGLYNEQFF.

This clonotype has a handful of counts. CDR3 protein: CASKGQTRDPGYTF. The CDR3 DNA follows: TGTGCCAGCAAGGGCCAAACACGGGATCCTGGCTACACCTTC. This chain connects TRBV12-3 or TRBV12-4 to TRBJ1-2; no clear D gene. Trimming shortened V by 7 bases and J by 7 bases, and 19 bases separated the two germline ends. The CDR3 extends over 14 amino acids.

This clonotype was counted between two and nine times. The CDR3 sequence is CASSPPGLAGDEQYF. The CDR3 nucleotides are TGTGCCAGCAGCCCACCGGGACTAGCGGGAGACGAGCAGTACTTC. The V and J genes are TRBV12-3 or TRBV12-4 and TRBJ2-7, with TRBD2 matching 14 bases. CDR3 size: 15 residues. The V segment lost 6 bases and the J segment 5 bases; nucleotides outside the gene matches: 6.

This clonotype was seen only a few times. This chain links TRBV18 with TRBJ2-1; D not certain. V was pared by 3 bases and J by 10 bases, with 10 bases between. Germline-derived CDR1 and CDR2 are KGHSH and LQKENI. This CDR3 has 12 amino acids. Here the CDR3 DNA reads TGTGCCAGCTCACCTGGAATTGGCGAGCAGTTCTTC. Protein: CASSPGIGEQFF.

The chain employs TRBV4-1 and TRBJ1-2; TRBD1 might be the D (5 bases). Trimming took 6 bases from V and 1 from J, leaving 9 bases between them. The CDR3 has 13 amino acids. Germline lookup yields CDR1 MGHRA and CDR2 YSYEKL. The CDR3 DNA reads TGCGCCAGCAGTGAAGGGGATAACTATGGCTACACCTTC. Protein product: CASSEGDNYGYTF.

This clonotype was seen only a few times. The J gene is TRBJ1-3, the V gene TRBV5-1; D perhaps matches TRBD1 (5 bases). The CDR3 covers 14 residues. The V and J ends lost 4 bases and 3 bases respectively, with 11 bases between them. CDR1 SGHRS and CDR2 YFSETQ come from the germline V gene. The CDR3 DNA reads as TGCGCCAGCAGCCCGGGCGGGGGTGGAAACACCATATATTTT. As protein: CASSPGGGGNTIYF. Based on the CDR3 plus reference TRBV5-1 and TRBJ1-3, the full variable domain is KAGVTQTPRYLIKTRGQQVTLSCSPISGHRSVSWYQQTPGQGLQFLFEYFSETQRNKGNFPGRFSGRQFSNSRSEMNVSTLELGDSALYLCASSPGGGGNTIYFGEGSWLTVV.

The rearrangement uses TRBV20-1 and TRBJ2-1; D gene ambiguous. The germline V gene has CDR1 DFQATT and CDR2 SNEGSKA (reference sequence). V shed 0 bases and J shed 10 bases, with 7 bases lying between them. CDR3 length: 11 residues. The CDR3 region is CSARDRWEQFF. The DNA of the CDR3 is TGCAGTGCTAGAGATAGGTGGGAGCAGTTCTTC.

This chain links TRBV7-6 with TRBJ2-3; TRBD1 agrees at 7 bases. This CDR3 comprises 14 residues. In germline, CDR1 is SGHVS, CDR2 FNYEAQ. The V segment lost 4 bases and the J segment 10 bases; nucleotides outside the gene matches: 11. The CDR3 region is CASSSNWDSSSQYF. CDR3 DNA: TGTGCCAGCAGCTCCAATTGGGACAGTTCGTCGCAGTATTTT.

The chain uses TRBV3-1 and TRBJ2-3; D is ambiguous. The CDR3 has 15 residues. The V gene's germline CDR1 is LGHDT and CDR2 YNNKEL (reference sequence). V lost 0 bases to trimming and J lost 6 bases, with 13 bases between them. CDR3 in DNA: TGTGCCAGCAGCCAAGAGGGGTGGGTCGGGGATACGCAGTATTTT. It translates to CASSQEGWVGDTQYF.

This clonotype was counted a few times. This sequence joins TRBV9 and TRBJ2-1, with 9 bases identical to TRBD2. This CDR3 spans 13 amino acids. V dropped 3 bases and J dropped 7; count of bases not matched to a gene: 2. CDR1 and CDR2 from the germline V gene are SGDLS and YYNGEE. The DNA of the CDR3 is TGTGCCAGCAGCGCAAGCGGGGGGAATGAGCAGTTCTTC. Protein: CASSASGGNEQFF.

The V call is TRBV20-1, the J call TRBJ1-2, with D unresolved. Germline V gives CDR1 DFQATT, CDR2 SNEGSKA (reference sequence). The CDR3 covers 14 residues. V lost 8 bases and J lost 0, with 16 bases in between. The CDR3 nucleotides read TGCAGTAGGCAAAGCAGAAAAACTAACTATGGCTACACCTTC. The encoded protein is CSRQSRKTNYGYTF.

The chain recombines TRBV5-1 with TRBJ2-6; D gene uncertain. CDR1 and CDR2 from the germline V gene are SGHRS and YFSETQ. The length of the CDR3 is 13 residues. The ends were cut back, 4 bases at V and 0 bases at J, with 2 bases in the middle. The CDR3 sequence is CASSRSGANVLTF. CDR3 in DNA: TGCGCCAGCAGCCGCTCTGGGGCCAACGTCCTGACTTTC. Filled out from reference TRBV5-1 and TRBJ2-6, the complete variable domain reads KAGVTQTPRYLIKTRGQQVTLSCSPISGHRSVSWYQQTPGQGLQFLFEYFSETQRNKGNFPGRFSGRQFSNSRSEMNVSTLELGDSALYLCASSRSGANVLTFGAGSRLTVL.

This clonotype was counted only a few times. J is TRBJ2-1 and V is TRBV13; 7 bases match TRBD2. V lost 4 bases, J lost 6 bases, and 9 bases stayed unmatched. There are 15 residues in the CDR3. CDR1 and CDR2 from the germline V gene are PRHDT and FYEKMQ (reference sequence). CDR3 protein: CASSSGGEGGNEQFF. CDR3 nucleotide sequence: TGTGCCAGCAGCTCTGGGGGGGAGGGCGGCAATGAGCAGTTCTTC.

This chain joins TRBV4-1 and TRBJ2-7, with D maybe TRBD2 (6 bases). The CDR3 is 14 amino acids. Trimming cost V 0 bases and J 4 bases, with 10 bases left between them. Germline CDR1 and CDR2: MGHRA and YSYEKL. The CDR3: CASSQEVGGYEQYF. CDR3 DNA: TGCGCCAGCAGCCAAGAAGTGGGGGGTTACGAGCAGTACTTC.

The rearrangement uses TRBV12-3 or TRBV12-4 and TRBJ1-2, with TRBD1 identical over 11 bases. V lost 6 bases and J lost 14; bases outside the gene matches: 8. The CDR3 loop spans 12 amino acids. CDR3 residues: CASRPGQGACTF. The CDR3 DNA follows: TGTGCCAGCAGACCAGGACAGGGGGCATGTACCTTC.

This clonotype appeared many times. The V call is TRBV20-1, the J call TRBJ2-5; perhaps TRBD2 as D (5 bases). V was clipped by 5 bases and J by 5 bases, with 6 bases between them. CDR3 length: 10 residues. From germline, CDR1 is DFQATT and CDR2 SNEGSKA (reference sequence). The CDR3 reads CSAGGETQYF. The CDR3 DNA sequence: TGCAGTGCTGGCGGGGAGACCCAGTACTTC.

The genes are TRBV5-1 and TRBJ1-5; TRBD1 might be the D (6 bases). This CDR3 comprises 14 residues. The V gene's germline CDR1 is SGHRS and CDR2 YFSETQ. V was clipped by 1 base and J by 3 bases, with 8 bases between them. The CDR3 loop is CASSLSGVNQPQHF. CDR3 DNA sequence: TGCGCCAGCAGCTTGTCAGGGGTCAATCAGCCCCAGCATTTT.

The chain combines TRBV5-1 with TRBJ2-1; D unresolved. The CDR3 covers 15 residues. V dropped 4 bases and J dropped 5 bases, with 16 bases sitting between them. CDR1 and CDR2 (germline): SGHRS, YFSETQ. The CDR3 region is CASSPWRRTNNEQFF. The CDR3, as DNA: TGCGCCAGCAGCCCCTGGCGGCGTACAAACAATGAGCAGTTCTTC.

This clonotype was seen a few times. The V and J genes are TRBV20-1 and TRBJ2-1, with TRBD2 identical over 10 bases. The CDR3 runs to 11 residues. With 7 bases clipped from V and 13 bases from J, the junction kept 7 bases outside the gene matches. Germline V gene data show CDR1 as DFQATT and CDR2 as SNEGSKA (reference sequence). The CDR3 sequence is CSEAGGGVQFF. DNA of the CDR3: TGCAGTGAAGCGGGAGGGGGTGTACAGTTCTTC.

The chain carries TRBV10-2 and TRBJ1-1, with D possibly being TRBD1 (6 bases). This CDR3 spans 15 amino acids. Germline CDR1 reads WSHSY; CDR2 reads SAAADI. The ends were cut back, 6 bases at V and 0 bases at J, with 14 bases in the middle. DNA of the CDR3: TGCGCCAGCAGCACAGGGCTGGGGCTGAACACTGAAGCTTTCTTT. It is translated as CASSTGLGLNTEAFF.

V is TRBV9 and J is TRBJ2-7, with a possible D match to TRBD1 (6 bases). This CDR3 region has 17 residues. The germline V and J ends were trimmed by 4 bases and 5 bases, with 25 bases remaining between them. Germline CDR1 SGDLS, CDR2 YYNGEE. CDR3 in amino acids: CASSSKWGLRAPHEQYF. In DNA, the CDR3 is TGTGCCAGCAGCTCCAAGTGGGGGCTTAGGGCCCCCCACGAGCAGTACTTC.

This clonotype occurred a few times. V gene TRBV4-1 combines with J gene TRBJ2-5; D uncertain. Trimming removed 0 bases at V and 0 bases at J, with 11 bases between. The CDR3 sequence is 16 residues long. The germline gives CDR1 MGHRA, CDR2 YSYEKL. This chain's CDR3 is CASSQDLKGYQETQYF. CDR3 DNA sequence: TGCGCCAGCAGCCAAGATCTTAAGGGCTACCAAGAGACCCAGTACTTC.

This clonotype was found a few times. The J gene is TRBJ2-1, the V gene TRBV6-1; no firm D call. V lost 6 bases and J 4 bases, leaving 10 bases between the germline ends. CDR3 length: 13 amino acids. The V gene's germline CDR1 is MNHNS and CDR2 SASEGT. CDR3 sequence: CASRTPSYNEQFF. The DNA for the CDR3 is TGTGCCAGCAGGACCCCCTCGTACAATGAGCAGTTCTTC.

This clonotype showed up just a few times. The chain joins TRBV5-1 to TRBJ1-1; 7 bases fit TRBD1. The CDR3 runs to 14 residues. V dropped 1 base and J dropped 6; count of bases not matched to a gene: 6. Germline V gives CDR1 SGHRS, CDR2 YFSETQ. CDR3 coding DNA: TGCGCCAGCAGCTTGTGGCAGGGGGGACCTGAAGCTTTCTTT. Translating gives CASSLWQGGPEAFF.

This clonotype was counted between two and nine times. The chain carries TRBV7-9 and TRBJ1-1; 7 positions match TRBD1. The CDR3 runs to 14 residues. CDR1 is SEHNR and CDR2 is FQNEAQ in the germline V gene (reference sequence). V lost 3 bases and J lost 3; bases outside the gene matches: 4. CDR3 protein: CASSFRDSYTEAFF. CDR3 DNA: TGTGCCAGCAGCTTCAGGGACAGCTACACTGAAGCTTTCTTT. The full variable domain, its missing parts supplied by reference TRBV7-9 and TRBJ1-1, is DTGVSQNPRHKITKRGQNVTFRCDPISEHNRLYWYRQTLGQGPEFLTYFQNEAQLEKSRLLSDRFSAERPKGSFSTLEIQRTEQGDSAMYLCASSFRDSYTEAFFGQGTRLTVV.

This clonotype was counted between two and nine times. The V call is TRBV5-1, the J call TRBJ2-1; TRBD1 aligns across 12 bases. Unmatched junction bases numbered 7, after V lost 5 bases and J lost 7 bases. The CDR3 is 15 residues long. The V gene's germline CDR1 is SGHRS and CDR2 YFSETQ. The CDR3, as DNA: TGCGCCAGCAGTCTCGGGACAGGGGGCAGGAATGAGCAGTTCTTC. It specifies CASSLGTGGRNEQFF.

The chain is built from TRBV10-3 and TRBJ1-6; 7 bases match TRBD1. J was trimmed by 11 bases and V by 4 bases; bases with no gene match: 2. The CDR3 totals 12 residues. Germline CDR1 ENHRY, CDR2 SYGVKD. The CDR3 loop is CAISGTGAPLHF. The CDR3 coding sequence is TGTGCCATCAGTGGAACAGGGGCACCCCTCCACTTT.

This chain connects TRBV4-1 to TRBJ2-7; 8 bases agree with TRBD1. V dropped 1 base and J dropped 6; count of bases not matched to a gene: 8. The CDR3 loop spans 15 amino acids. Looked up from germline, CDR1 is MGHRA and CDR2 is YSYEKL. The CDR3 DNA reads TGCGCCAGCAGCCAAGTTCAGGGGGCGCGATCCGAGCAGTACTTC. Amino acids: CASSQVQGARSEQYF.